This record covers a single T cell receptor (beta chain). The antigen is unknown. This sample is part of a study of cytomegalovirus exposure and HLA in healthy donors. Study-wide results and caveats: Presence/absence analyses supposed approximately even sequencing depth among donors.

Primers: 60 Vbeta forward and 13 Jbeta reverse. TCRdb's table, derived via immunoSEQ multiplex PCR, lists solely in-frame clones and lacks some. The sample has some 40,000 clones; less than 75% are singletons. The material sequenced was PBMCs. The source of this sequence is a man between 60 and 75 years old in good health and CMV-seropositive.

The CDR3 reads CASSPRIGGRADTQYF. CDR3 DNA: TGTGCCAGCAGCCCGCGCATAGGGGGCAGGGCAGATACGCAGTATTTT. This sequence joins TRBV9 and TRBJ2-3, with TRBD1 matching 7 bases. CDR1 SGDLS and CDR2 YYNGEE come from the germline V gene. J was trimmed by 4 bases and V by 4 bases; bases with no gene match: 12. The CDR3 is 16 amino acids.